This TCR beta chain was recorded in a study of PD-1 blockade in classical Hodgkin lymphoma (TCRdb year 2020). About the investigation overall: Nivolumab dosing was 3 mg/kg intravenously every 2 weeks, continuing until either disease progression or unacceptable toxicity. The study used TCR beta sequencing and CyTOF to define a peripheral blood immune signature of response to PD-1 blockade in classical Hodgkin lymphoma. The full study reports these points: Patients starting nivolumab less than 1 year after ASCT had lower diversity and were excluded from later analyses to avoid confounding by immune reconstitution. Newly diagnosed patients were reported to have lower baseline TCR diversity than healthy donors, and relapsed/refractory patients were reported to have lower baseline TCR diversity still. Only a single clinical trial cohort was studied, and what caused the repertoire differences, possibly disease activity or prior therapy, remained undefined. By C4D1, a significant rise was seen in CD4+ TCR diversity but not in CD8+ TCR diversity (p=0.0027 vs p=0.16), and the rise was most apparent among complete responders (p=0.02). Trial patients with a complete response had baseline diversity similar to that of newly diagnosed patients, while partial responders and progressors had significantly lower diversity.

The germline V gene encodes CDR1 MNHNS and CDR2 SASEGT. V and J are trimmed by 4 bases and 2 bases, and the gene matches miss 9 bases of the junction. The CDR3 has 17 amino acids, counting the end cysteine and phenylalanine. Kept here is only the CDR3 DNA, which spans 51 bases and is read in frame from base 1. In the paper's terms, the time point label means: cycle 2 day 1 (C2D1) of nivolumab. Every trial patient had relapsed after autologous stem cell transplantation, and cohorts A, B and C differed in prior brentuximab vedotin exposure. A total of roughly 57 patients with relapsed/refractory classical Hodgkin lymphoma made up the trial cohort, and each patient's best overall response was complete response, partial response or progressive disease. Single-agent nivolumab was administered to trial patients in the multi-cohort phase II CheckMate 205 trial. An independent review committee assessed best overall response by applying the 2007 International Working Group response criteria. PBMCs from the trial were collected at three points: immediately before nivolumab initiation (C1D1), and during therapy at cycle 2 day 1 and cycle 4 day 1. After peripheral blood was drawn into 8 mL Vacutainer Cell Preparation Tubes, PBMCs were isolated by centrifugation and then cryopreserved.

The Qiagen DNeasy kit was used to extract genomic DNA from unsorted PBMCs and from the negatively selected CD4+ and CD8+ fractions. TCR beta CDR3 regions were subjected to amplification by immunoSEQ multiplex PCR with primers that anneal to V and J segments. A synthetic immune receptor repertoire was used to minimize amplification bias, and any remaining bias was removed computationally after sequencing. On the authors' methods: Repertoire diversity was quantified as the Shannon entropy index using custom Python scripts. Unsorted, CD4+ and CD8+ repertoires were analyzed separately, except in combined analyses where CD4+ and CD8+ sequences were merged in silico. Clonal expansion was defined as a frequency increase of at least 2-fold after treatment compared with C1D1, and clones undetected at baseline were assigned a pseudocount of 0.5. Clones with 0 or 1 copy at C1D1 were classified as singleton clones, and clones with 2 or more copies were classified as non-singleton clones. By matching protein sequences in sorted samples from the same patient, clones expanded in unsorted samples were annotated as CD4+, CD8+ or unknown. Diversity changes from C1D1 to C4D1 were tested in paired samples using Wilcoxon tests. The immuneACCESS repertoire file appears here via TCRdb, limited to in-frame rearrangements. These files lack a portion of the clones; in checked studies, under half of the deficit traces to unresolved V genes, and the cause of the others is not known. V and J calls and clone size are those listed in that table; D and trimming were worked out from the DNA. For this sample there are 28,000 or so clones; around 64% appear just once. About an eighth of the sample is held by the ten biggest clonotypes.

For this clone: It lacks a known antigen. Per-base qualities were not stored, and no clone one base away is much larger.

The chain links TRBV6-1 with TRBJ1-3; TRBD1 agrees with 9 junctional bases. The receptor was derived from a human donor with classical Hodgkin lymphoma. The sequencing used peripheral blood mononuclear cells (PBMCs), collected before the second cycle of nivolumab. The DNA sequence follows: TGTGCCAGCAGTGGAAGACAGGGGGTAAGGGCTGGAAACACCATATATTTT. This sequence encodes CASSGRQGVRAGNTIYF.